This TCR beta chain was documented in a study of Graves' ophthalmopathy and Graves' hyperthyroidism. Study conclusions and caveats: A majority of expanded thyroid clonotypes exceeding 0.001 frequency were likewise present in blood.

Looked up from germline, CDR1 is SEHNR and CDR2 is FQNEAQ (reference sequence). The V gene lost 5 bases and the J gene lost 1 base, with 9 bases spanning the gap. This CDR3 contains 13 residues. This clonotype was picked up many times. Its specificity is unknown. RNA transcripts were the template, and TCR beta CDR3 regions were amplified from them. A first-round RT-PCR used HTBI primers, followed by a second-round multiplex PCR. One entry per CDR3 protein, called by TCRdb with MiXCR from the multiplex PCR reads. The sample includes over a million distinct CDR3 sequences, about 40% of them seen just once.

What was sequenced was peripheral blood or thyroid tissue (not recorded which). The TCR comes from an adult man with Graves' hyperthyroidism. The chain uses TRBV7-9 and TRBJ2-7, with D perhaps TRBD2 (6 bases). CDR3: CASSHSGSYEQYF. DNA for the CDR3: TGTGCCAGCAGCCATAGCGGATCCTACGAGCAGTACTTC.